This T cell receptor (beta chain) was recorded in a study of Ad26.COV2.S vaccination and SARS-CoV-2 variants. V was trimmed by 5 bases and J by 7 bases, leaving 15 bases between them. From germline, CDR1 is LNHDA and CDR2 SQIVND (reference sequence). This CDR3 contains 13 residues. The protocol was immunoSEQ multiplex PCR, while the TCRdb copy is restricted to in-frame clones and leaves out a portion. The sample contains about 350,000 clones, about 88% of which appear only once. Treatment specified: roughly 19 received Ad26.COV2.S at low or high dose, single or two shots; 5 received placebo; per-sample allocation not given. Day 63 after the first injection of vaccine or placebo was the sampling time.

The specimen comprised peripheral blood, sampled in a trial of Ad26.COV2.S vaccine versus placebo. V is TRBV19 and J is TRBJ2-7; no clear D gene. The TCR was taken from a person between 18 and 65 years old who received the Ad26.COV2.S COVID-19 vaccine or a placebo. CDR3 sequence: CASSLQVGLEQYF. CDR3 coding DNA: TGTGCCAGTAGTCTCCAGGTTGGGCTGGAGCAGTACTTC.